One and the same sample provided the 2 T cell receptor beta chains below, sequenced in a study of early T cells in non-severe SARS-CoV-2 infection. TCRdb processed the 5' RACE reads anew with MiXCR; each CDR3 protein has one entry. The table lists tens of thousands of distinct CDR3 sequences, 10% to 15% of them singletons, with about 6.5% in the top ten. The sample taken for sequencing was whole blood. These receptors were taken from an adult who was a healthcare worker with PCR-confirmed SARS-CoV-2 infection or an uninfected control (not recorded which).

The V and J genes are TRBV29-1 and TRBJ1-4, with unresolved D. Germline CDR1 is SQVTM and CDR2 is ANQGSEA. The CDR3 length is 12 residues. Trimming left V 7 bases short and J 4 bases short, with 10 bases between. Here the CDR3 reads CSGLYLNEKLFF. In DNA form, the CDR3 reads TGCAGCGGTCTCTACCTTAATGAAAAACTGTTTTTT. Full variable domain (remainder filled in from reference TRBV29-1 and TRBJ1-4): SAVISQKPSRDICQRGTSLTIQCQVDSQVTMMFWYRQQPGQSLTLIATANQGSEATYESGFVIDKFPISRPNLTFSTLTVSNMSPEDSSIYLCSGLYLNEKLFFGSGTQLSVL.

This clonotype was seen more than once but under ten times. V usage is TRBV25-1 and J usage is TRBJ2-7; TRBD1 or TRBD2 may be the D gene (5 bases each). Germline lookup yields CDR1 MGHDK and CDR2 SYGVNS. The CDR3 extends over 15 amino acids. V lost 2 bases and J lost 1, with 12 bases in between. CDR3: CASSELGTLSYEQYF. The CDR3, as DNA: TGTGCCAGCAGTGAACTCGGGACCCTGTCCTACGAGCAGTACTTC.